One and the same sample provided the 15 T cell receptor beta chains below, sequenced in a study of T-cell reconstitution after alpha-beta-depleted transplantation in children (dated by TCRdb to the mid-2010s). Library creation used PCR. Sequencing was carried out with an Illumina HiSeq 2500. Molecular barcoding was employed in the preparation of TCR libraries, with unique molecular identifiers being used to normalize TCRbeta repertoire quantification. TCRdb applied fastp at Q25 and MiXCR to the public reads, then kept only in-frame beta chains. Each CDR3 protein gets just one entry, which takes the most common genes and DNA from the rows behind it. In this sample the table shows roughly 490,000 distinct CDR3 sequences, about 10% of which occur a single time. 14% of the sample belongs to the ten largest clones. What this sample's treatment or condition label stands for: allogeneic hematopoietic cell transplantation with graft depleted of TCRalphabeta T cells and CD19 B cells.

Here the sequenced sample was PBMCs, mostly from graft donor cells, taken 180 days after TCRalphabeta/CD19-depleted stem cell transplant. Receptors were obtained from a female patient aged 2-9 years who had a stem cell transplant for aplastic anemia, so the T cells may come from the graft donor.

The chain couples TRBV5-1 to TRBJ2-7, with D hard to call. Germline V gene data show CDR1 as SGHRS and CDR2 as YFSETQ. This CDR3 has 16 amino acids. Trimming stripped 3 bases from V and 0 bases from J, with 16 bases between. This chain's CDR3 is CASSCLGKRSSYEQYV. CDR3 in DNA: TGCGCCAGCAGCTGTCTAGGGAAACGGAGCTCCTACGAGCAGTACGTC.

This chain links TRBV28 with TRBJ2-3; 12 nucleotides agree with TRBD2. Germline values: CDR1 MDHEN, CDR2 SYDVKM. The length of the CDR3 is 17 residues. V lost 5 bases, J lost 2 bases, and 8 bases stayed unmatched. Written as DNA, the CDR3 is TGTGCCAGCAGTCCACCAGGACTAGCGGGACTCACAGATACGCAGTATTTT. Translation gives CASSPPGLAGLTDTQYF.

This chain links TRBV7-2 with TRBJ1-2; 8 nucleotides match TRBD1. Germline loops: CDR1 SGHTA, CDR2 FQGNSA. This CDR3 has 15 amino acids. J lost 6 bases, V lost 6 bases, and 12 bases had no gene match. For the CDR3, the DNA is TGTGCCAGCAGTTTAACGCAGGGGGCCGGGGATGGCTACACCTTC. Residues: CASSLTQGAGDGYTF.

This clonotype occurred a few times. Here the CDR3 DNA reads TGTGCCAGCAGACCCTTTGGAGCGGGGCAGGGAGATACGCAGTATTTT. Protein sequence: CASRPFGAGQGDTQYF. This chain links TRBV6-2 or TRBV6-3 with TRBJ2-3; TRBD2 matches 7 bases. V lost 6 bases to trimming and J lost 5 bases; unmatched junction nucleotides: 14. The CDR3 consists of 16 residues. Germline V lookup: CDR1 MNHEY, CDR2 SVGEGT.

CDR3 residues: CASSQDQQEGNQPQHF. In DNA form, the CDR3 reads TGTGCCAGCAGCCAAGATCAACAGGAGGGCAATCAGCCCCAGCATTTT. The chain combines TRBV14 with TRBJ1-5, with D possibly being TRBD1 (5 bases). CDR3 length: 16 amino acids. Looked up from germline, CDR1 is SGHDN and CDR2 is FVKESK. Trimming took off 0 bases at V and 2 bases at J, with 11 bases between the two ends.

This clonotype has just a few counts. V is TRBV18 and J is TRBJ1-5; D not resolved. The CDR3 covers 14 residues. Between the trimmed V and J ends, which lost 5 bases and 6 bases, there was a span of 14 bases. Germline V gives CDR1 KGHSH, CDR2 LQKENI. DNA for the CDR3: TGTGCCAGCTCAGTAAAGCTTGACCGTCAGCCCCAGCATTTT. It encodes CASSVKLDRQPQHF.

This clonotype occurred many times. The J gene is TRBJ1-5, the V gene TRBV28, with 8 bases aligning to TRBD1. CDR3 length: 20 residues. V was pared by 3 bases and J by 0 bases, with 16 bases of the junction left unmatched. Looked up from germline, CDR1 is MDHEN and CDR2 is SYDVKM. CDR3 DNA sequence: TGTGCCAGCAGTTTCGCCCATAACAGGGGGGGCACTTATAGCAATCAGCCCCAGCATTTT. Translated, it gives CASSFAHNRGGTYSNQPQHF.

The chain couples TRBV2 to TRBJ2-1, with D hard to call. The CDR3 has 13 residues. V was trimmed by 0 bases and J by 9 bases, leaving 9 bases between them. Per the germline V gene, CDR1 is SNHLY and CDR2 is FYNNEI. CDR3: CASSEALLREQFF. The CDR3 bases are TGTGCCAGCAGTGAAGCGCTCCTCCGTGAGCAGTTCTTC.

This clonotype was seen more than once but under ten times. This sequence joins TRBV6-2 or TRBV6-3 and TRBJ1-5; D is undetermined. Trimming removed 2 bases from V and 0 bases from J, with 5 bases in between. Germline V lookup: CDR1 MNHEY, CDR2 SVGEGT. The CDR3 extends over 14 amino acids. Here the CDR3 DNA reads TGTGCCAGCAGTTACCTTCATAGCAATCAGCCCCAGCATTTT. This gives the protein CASSYLHSNQPQHF.

This clonotype was seen a handful of times. The chain links TRBV20-1 to TRBJ2-5, with 12 bases that match TRBD2. This CDR3 is 14 amino acids long. In germline, CDR1 is DFQATT, CDR2 SNEGSKA (reference sequence). The V segment lost 5 bases and the J segment 3 bases; nucleotides outside the gene matches: 4. The CDR3 nucleotides read TGCAGTGCTTGGACTAGCGGGGTCAAAGAGACCCAGTACTTC. It codes for CSAWTSGVKETQYF.

This sequence joins TRBV20-1 and TRBJ2-2, with 9 positions matching TRBD1. CDR3 length equals 16 residues. The V gene's germline CDR1 is DFQATT and CDR2 SNEGSKA (reference sequence). Losses at the gene ends were 3 bases for V and 6 bases for J; bases not matched to a gene: 11. The chain's CDR3 is CSASYRGLRRAGELFF. The CDR3, as DNA: TGCAGTGCTAGTTACAGGGGGCTGAGAAGAGCCGGGGAGCTGTTTTTT.

The chain joins TRBV28 to TRBJ2-1, with D hard to call. The CDR3 is 11 amino acids. Trimming left V 3 bases short and J 8 bases short, with 5 bases between. The germline V gene has CDR1 MDHEN and CDR2 SYDVKM. This CDR3 is CASSFPHEQFF. In nucleotides, the CDR3 is TGTGCCAGCAGTTTCCCGCATGAGCAGTTCTTC.

The chain uses TRBV7-2 and TRBJ2-3; 9 nucleotides line up with TRBD2. V was clipped by 3 bases and J by 14 bases; unmatched bases: 6. Germline loops: CDR1 SGHTA, CDR2 FQGNSA. This CDR3 has 12 residues. In DNA form, the CDR3 reads TGTGCCAGCAGCTTGCAAGCGGGAGGAACGTATTTT. It is translated as CASSLQAGGTYF. Drawing the rest from reference TRBV7-2 and TRBJ2-3, the complete variable domain is GAGVSQSPSNKVTEKGKDVELRCDPISGHTALYWYRQSLGQGLEFLIYFQGNSAPDKSGLPSDRFSAERTGGSVSTLTIQRTQQEDSAVYLCASSLQAGGTYFGPGTRLTVL.

The genes are TRBV29-1 and TRBJ1-2, with 7 positions matching TRBD1. Germline V gives CDR1 SQVTM, CDR2 ANQGSEA. The CDR3 has 12 residues. After removal of 6 bases from V and 6 bases from J, the junction contained 7 bases not matched to a gene. This CDR3 is CSVETGPNGYTF. The CDR3 DNA reads TGCAGCGTGGAGACAGGGCCAAATGGCTACACCTTC. The complete variable domain, with remaining parts taken from reference TRBV29-1 and TRBJ1-2, reads SAVISQKPSRDICQRGTSLTIQCQVDSQVTMMFWYRQQPGQSLTLIATANQGSEATYESGFVIDKFPISRPNLTFSTLTVSNMSPEDSSIYLCSVETGPNGYTFGSGTRLTVV.

This clonotype was detected only a few times. A much more abundant neighbour one base away suggests this may be a read error. V usage is TRBV5-3 and J usage is TRBJ1-2, with D uncertain. TRBV5-3 is placed among ORFs of uncertain function. Trimming took 0 bases from V and 4 from J, leaving 4 bases between them. The CDR3 contains 12 residues. CDR3 amino acids: CARSLDSYGYTF. In DNA, the CDR3 is TGTGCCAGAAGCTTGGACAGCTATGGCTACACCTTC.